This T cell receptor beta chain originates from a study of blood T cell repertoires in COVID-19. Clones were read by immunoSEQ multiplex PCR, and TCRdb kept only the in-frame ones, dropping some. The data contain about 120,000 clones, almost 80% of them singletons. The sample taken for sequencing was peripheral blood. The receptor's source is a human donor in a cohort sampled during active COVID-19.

In DNA, the CDR3 is TGTGCCAGTAGTTCGACAGGGGTTGGCTACACCTTC. Amino acid sequence: CASSSTGVGYTF. The chain employs TRBV19 and TRBJ1-2; 8 nucleotides agree with TRBD1. V lost 5 bases and J lost 7; bases outside the gene matches: 3. Germline lookup yields CDR1 LNHDA and CDR2 SQIVND (reference sequence). This CDR3 is 12 amino acids long.